The clone carrying this T cell receptor (beta chain) was recorded once. The junction and the germline gene differ at one end; a read error may be behind it. The data originate from a study of molecular identifiers for immune sequencing clone quantification. The CDR3 consists of 17 residues. Germline values: CDR1 SQVTM, CDR2 ANQGSEA. A single record per CDR3 protein comes from TCRdb applying MiXCR to the PCR reads. The sample has about 640,000 distinct CDR3 sequences; just under 20% are singletons. The rearrangement joins TRBV29-1 to TRBJ2-3, with D perhaps given as TRBD1 or TRBD2 (7 bases each). This TCR was sampled from a human donor in good health. Some libraries in this study had Jurkat cell RNA spiked in. The sample comprised naive CD8+ T cells from blood, with Jurkat cell RNA spiked in. Subset noted: FACS-sorted CD8+CD4-CCR7+CD45RA+ naive T cells. DNA of the CDR3: TGCAGCGTTGAAGATCTTAAGACAGGGAGGGCCACAGATGCGCAATATTTT. This encodes CSVEDLKTGRATDAQYF.